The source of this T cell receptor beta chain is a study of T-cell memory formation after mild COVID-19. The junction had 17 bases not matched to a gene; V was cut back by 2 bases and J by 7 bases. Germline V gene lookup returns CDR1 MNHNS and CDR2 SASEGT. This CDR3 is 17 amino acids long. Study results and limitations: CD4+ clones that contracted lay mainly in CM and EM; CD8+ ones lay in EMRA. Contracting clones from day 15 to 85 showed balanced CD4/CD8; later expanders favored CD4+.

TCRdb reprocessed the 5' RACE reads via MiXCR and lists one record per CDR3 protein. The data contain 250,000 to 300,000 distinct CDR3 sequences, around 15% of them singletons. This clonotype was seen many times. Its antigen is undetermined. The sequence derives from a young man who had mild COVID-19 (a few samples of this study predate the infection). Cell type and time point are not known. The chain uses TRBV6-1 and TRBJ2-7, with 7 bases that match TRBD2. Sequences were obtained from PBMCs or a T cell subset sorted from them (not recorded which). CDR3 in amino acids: CASSELQWEGRAWEQYF. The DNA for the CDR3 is TGTGCCAGCAGTGAACTTCAATGGGAGGGGAGGGCCTGGGAGCAGTACTTC.